The entry below gives a single T cell receptor (beta chain) sequence along with its context. This sample was taken from a study of CD8 T cells in Susac syndrome. The V end was cut by 4 bases, the J end by 1 base, with 18 bases between. The V gene's germline CDR1 is LGHDT and CDR2 YNNKEL (reference sequence). This CDR3 has 17 residues. Random-hexamer reverse transcription was applied to about 0.45 to 1 ug RNA. One entry per CDR3 protein results from TCRdb running MiXCR on the immunoSEQ multiplex PCR reads. Here the sample spans under 85,000 distinct CDR3 sequences, just under 95% being singletons. Sequencing of TCR beta, carried out with a high-throughput approach, was applied to CD8+ and CD4+ T cells from the blood.

The chain links TRBV3-1 to TRBJ2-3; D gene unclear. The TCR sequence derives from a human donor with multiple sclerosis. Sequencing was done on a sample of CD8+ T cells from PBMCs. The CDR3 coding sequence is TGTGCCAGCAGCCCCCCTAGTGACCTACCAGGCACAGATACGCAGTATTTT. Translated, it gives CASSPPSDLPGTDTQYF.